Listed below are T cell receptor beta chains from one sample, sequenced in a study of T cells after yellow fever vaccination. TCRdb used MiXCR to reprocess the 5' RACE reads, holding one entry per CDR3 protein. Of roughly 240,000 distinct CDR3 sequences listed, roughly 6.3% are singletons. Sequencing was performed on CD4+ T cells sorted from PBMCs, taken on the day of the yellow fever booster vaccination. These receptors came from a man aged 30 to 45 who received the YFV17D yellow fever vaccine. Each CDR3 is given with its conserved first and last residue. The order of the fields is D gene, J gene, clone size, V gene, CDR3 protein, CDR3 DNA. The D gene is left open where the match is weak. Part of the rows lack a size; the others show once, few, many or a class for expanded clones.

d_call: .; j_call: TRBJ1-1; clone_size: .; v_call: TRBV5-6; cdr3_aa: CASSSPRALNTEAFF; cdr3_nt: TGTGCCAGCAGCTCCCCCAGGGCTTTGAACACTGAAGCTTTCTTT
d_call: .; j_call: TRBJ2-1; clone_size: few; v_call: TRBV11-2; cdr3_aa: CASSLLGSSWDEQFF; cdr3_nt: TGTGCCAGCAGCCTCTTGGGGAGCTCTTGGGATGAGCAGTTCTTC
d_call: .; j_call: TRBJ2-3; clone_size: many; v_call: TRBV5-6; cdr3_aa: CASSPYRRITDTQYF; cdr3_nt: TGTGCCAGCAGCCCCTACAGGCGAATCACAGATACGCAGTATTTT
d_call: TRBD2; j_call: TRBJ2-1; clone_size: many; v_call: TRBV18; cdr3_aa: CASSRTSSGSSYNEQFF; cdr3_nt: TGTGCCAGCTCTCGTACGAGTAGCGGGAGCTCCTACAATGAGCAGTTCTTC
d_call: .; j_call: TRBJ2-1; clone_size: once; v_call: TRBV4-2; cdr3_aa: CTSSQVGWWNEQFF; cdr3_nt: TGTACCAGCAGCCAAGTCGGGTGGTGGAATGAGCAGTTCTTC
d_call: .; j_call: TRBJ1-2; clone_size: many; v_call: TRBV20-1; cdr3_aa: CSASTSREGYTF; cdr3_nt: TGCAGTGCTAGTACAAGCCGGGAAGGCTACACCTTC
d_call: .; j_call: TRBJ2-1; clone_size: few; v_call: TRBV2; cdr3_aa: CASSERLYNEQFF; cdr3_nt: TGTGCCAGCAGTGAAAGACTATACAATGAGCAGTTCTTC
d_call: TRBD2; j_call: TRBJ2-2; clone_size: many; v_call: TRBV5-1; cdr3_aa: CASSSPGLARNTGELFF; cdr3_nt: TGCGCCAGCAGCTCTCCGGGACTAGCGAGGAACACCGGGGAGCTGTTTTTT
d_call: TRBD1; j_call: TRBJ1-5; clone_size: few; v_call: TRBV28; cdr3_aa: CATKSPLDRERQPQHF; cdr3_nt: TGTGCCACCAAGAGTCCATTGGACAGGGAACGCCAGCCCCAGCATTTT
d_call: TRBD2; j_call: TRBJ2-2; clone_size: .; v_call: TRBV11-2; cdr3_aa: CASSTRLAQNTGELFF; cdr3_nt: TGTGCCAGCAGCACCCGACTAGCTCAGAACACCGGGGAGCTGTTTTTT
d_call: TRBD1; j_call: TRBJ1-5; clone_size: few; v_call: TRBV20-1; cdr3_aa: CSADRVFDQPQHF; cdr3_nt: TGCAGTGCTGACAGGGTTTTTGATCAGCCCCAGCATTTT
d_call: .; j_call: TRBJ2-1; clone_size: .; v_call: TRBV14; cdr3_aa: CASSQEPRLRGKLANEQFF; cdr3_nt: TGTGCCAGCAGCCAAGAACCTCGGTTGAGGGGAAAATTGGCCAATGAGCAGTTCTTC
d_call: .; j_call: TRBJ2-3; clone_size: few; v_call: TRBV5-1; cdr3_aa: CASSLAFSTDTQYF; cdr3_nt: TGCGCCAGCAGCTTGGCCTTCAGCACAGATACGCAGTATTTT
d_call: .; j_call: TRBJ1-2; clone_size: .; v_call: TRBV20-1; cdr3_aa: CSASWGNGYTF; cdr3_nt: TGCAGTGCTAGTTGGGGAAATGGCTACACCTTC
d_call: TRBD1; j_call: TRBJ2-7; clone_size: many; v_call: TRBV12-3/TRBV12-4; cdr3_aa: CASSLLSQGKREQYF; cdr3_nt: TGTGCCAGCAGTTTATTGTCACAGGGGAAGAGGGAGCAGTACTTC
d_call: .; j_call: TRBJ1-4; clone_size: many; v_call: TRBV27; cdr3_aa: CASSLFGEANEKLFF; cdr3_nt: TGTGCCAGCAGTTTATTCGGGGAGGCGAATGAAAAACTGTTTTTT
d_call: .; j_call: TRBJ2-3; clone_size: .; v_call: TRBV12-3/TRBV12-4; cdr3_aa: CASTRGGNTQYF; cdr3_nt: TGTGCCAGCACCCGAGGGGGAAATACGCAGTATTTT
d_call: TRBD2; j_call: TRBJ2-3; clone_size: .; v_call: TRBV12-3/TRBV12-4; cdr3_aa: CASTTWGGLGTQYF; cdr3_nt: TGTGCCAGCACCACTTGGGGAGGGTTAGGTACGCAGTATTTT
d_call: .; j_call: TRBJ2-1; clone_size: many; v_call: TRBV20-1; cdr3_aa: CSAREEQFF; cdr3_nt: TGCAGTGCTCGGGAGGAGCAGTTCTTC
d_call: .; j_call: TRBJ1-1; clone_size: many; v_call: TRBV15; cdr3_aa: CATSREGTNYRRSF; cdr3_nt: TGTGCCACCAGCAGAGAGGGGACTAATTACAGGAGATCCTTT
d_call: .; j_call: TRBJ2-7; clone_size: few; v_call: TRBV7-9; cdr3_aa: CASSLDASLYEQYF; cdr3_nt: TGTGCCAGCAGCTTAGATGCTAGCCTCTACGAGCAGTACTTC
d_call: TRBD2; j_call: TRBJ2-1; clone_size: .; v_call: TRBV20-1; cdr3_aa: CSATPGLAERNEQFF; cdr3_nt: TGCAGTGCTACACCGGGACTAGCGGAGCGCAATGAGCAGTTCTTC
d_call: .; j_call: TRBJ1-1; clone_size: few; v_call: TRBV20-1; cdr3_aa: CSAGRRTEAFF; cdr3_nt: TGCAGTGCGGGACGCCGCACTGAAGCTTTCTTT
d_call: TRBD2; j_call: TRBJ2-7; clone_size: few; v_call: TRBV7-9; cdr3_aa: CASNTSPGLAGGSYEQYF; cdr3_nt: TGTGCCAGCAACACGAGCCCGGGACTAGCGGGAGGCTCCTACGAGCAGTACTTC
d_call: .; j_call: TRBJ2-7; clone_size: many; v_call: TRBV27; cdr3_aa: CASRALRAVSYEQYF; cdr3_nt: TGTGCCAGCAGGGCTCTCCGGGCCGTCTCCTACGAGCAGTACTTC
d_call: .; j_call: TRBJ2-7; clone_size: many; v_call: TRBV20-1; cdr3_aa: CSASRVGGYEQYF; cdr3_nt: TGCAGTGCTAGTAGGGTAGGGGGCTACGAGCAGTACTTC
d_call: TRBD2; j_call: TRBJ2-1; clone_size: many; v_call: TRBV5-1; cdr3_aa: CASSKAGGGREQFF; cdr3_nt: TGCGCCAGCAGCAAGGCGGGAGGCGGGCGTGAGCAGTTCTTC
d_call: .; j_call: TRBJ2-7; clone_size: .; v_call: TRBV18; cdr3_aa: CASLSQGEQYF; cdr3_nt: TGTGCCAGCTTGTCGCAGGGCGAGCAGTACTTC
d_call: .; j_call: TRBJ2-3; clone_size: few; v_call: TRBV7-9; cdr3_aa: CASSLVRPTSTDTQYF; cdr3_nt: TGTGCCAGCAGCTTAGTAAGACCCACTAGCACAGATACGCAGTATTTT
d_call: .; j_call: TRBJ2-2; clone_size: .; v_call: TRBV20-1; cdr3_aa: CSARAANTGELFF; cdr3_nt: TGCAGTGCTAGGGCCGCGAACACCGGGGAGCTGTTTTTT
d_call: TRBD2; j_call: TRBJ2-1; clone_size: .; v_call: TRBV12-3/TRBV12-4; cdr3_aa: CASSFLTSGSSEQFF; cdr3_nt: TGTGCCAGCAGTTTCCTGACTAGCGGGAGCAGTGAGCAGTTCTTC
d_call: .; j_call: TRBJ2-3; clone_size: .; v_call: TRBV6-5; cdr3_aa: CASSYGDPDTQYF; cdr3_nt: TGTGCCAGCAGTTACGGCGACCCAGATACGCAGTATTTT